These 7 T cell receptor beta chains came from one sample sequenced in a study of PD-1 blockade in mismatch repair-deficient tumors. Time point reported: approximately 10-day in vitro stimulation with candidate neoantigen peptide 4. Their antigens are not known. Data came from immunoSEQ multiplex PCR; TCRdb stores just in-frame clones and leaves some out. The sample gives some 14,000 clones, around 80% of which show up once; around 24% is in the top ten. Sequencing was performed on cells cultured in vitro, taken from a patient treated with pembrolizumab. The receptors were gathered from an adult with mismatch repair-deficient cancer.

The chain is built from TRBV27 and TRBJ2-1, with 11 bases identical to TRBD2. Germline V gives CDR1 MNHEY, CDR2 SMNVEV (reference sequence). After removal of 3 bases from V and 9 bases from J, the junction contained 7 bases not matched to a gene. The CDR3 contains 15 residues. CDR3: CASSFLLAGASEQFF. The CDR3 DNA reads as TGTGCCAGCAGTTTCTTACTAGCGGGAGCCAGTGAGCAGTTCTTC.

The gene calls are TRBV6-1 and TRBJ1-1, with D tentatively TRBD1 (5 bases). From germline, CDR1 is MNHNS and CDR2 SASEGT. There are 15 residues in the CDR3. V lost 3 bases and J lost 4, with 15 bases in between. The CDR3 bases are TGTGCCAGCAGTGATCCCCCTGCAGGGTTCACTGAAGCTTTCTTT. It specifies CASSDPPAGFTEAFF.

The V call is TRBV2, the J call TRBJ2-5, with 15 bases matching TRBD2. Germline V CDR1 and CDR2: SNHLY, FYNNEI. V dropped 5 bases and J dropped 1; count of bases not matched to a gene: 5. The CDR3 is 17 amino acids. DNA for the CDR3: TGTGCCAGCAGTTTAGGACTAGCGGGAGGGCCCCAAGAGACCCAGTACTTC. Protein sequence: CASSLGLAGGPQETQYF.

The chain employs TRBV6-5 and TRBJ2-5; 7 bases map to TRBD2. The J segment lost 5 bases and the V segment lost 8 bases, leaving 11 bases of the junction unmatched. Per germline, CDR1 MNHEY and CDR2 SVGAGI. This CDR3 comprises 14 residues. The DNA for the CDR3 is TGTGCCAGCTGGGGTAGGGGACTATCGGAGACCCAGTACTTC. Protein sequence: CASWGRGLSETQYF.

V gene TRBV6-6 combines with J gene TRBJ1-1, with D maybe TRBD1 (5 bases). V was trimmed by 6 bases and J by 1 base, leaving 12 bases between them. The CDR3 has 14 amino acids. From germline, CDR1 is MNHNY and CDR2 SVGAGI (reference sequence). The CDR3 reads CASSRPDRNTEAFF. CDR3 nucleotides: TGTGCCAGCAGCCGCCCCGACAGGAACACTGAAGCTTTCTTT.

This clone was counted a single time. V gene TRBV10-1 combines with J gene TRBJ2-6; 11 bases map to TRBD1. The CDR3 loop spans 21 amino acids. CDR1 WNHNN and CDR2 SYGVQD come from the germline V gene (reference sequence). Trimming took 3 bases from V and 0 from J; bases not matched to a gene: 13. CDR3 sequence (DNA): TGCGCCAGCAGTGACAACCGGGACAGGGGGGTTAAGTGCTCTGGGGCCAACGTCCTGACTTTC. Protein sequence: CASSDNRDRGVKCSGANVLTF.

This CDR3 reads CASSSRQGMGPQHF. In DNA form, the CDR3 reads TGTGCCAGCAGTTCCCGGCAGGGTATGGGGCCCCAGCATTTT. V is TRBV6-6 and J is TRBJ1-5; a possible D gene is TRBD1 (5 bases). CDR1 and CDR2 from the germline V gene are MNHNY and SVGAGI (reference sequence). This CDR3 has 14 amino acids. Trimming cost V 4 bases and J 9 bases, with 16 bases left between them.